The source of this T cell receptor (beta chain) is a study of cytomegalovirus exposure and HLA in healthy donors. From germline, CDR1 is SGHNT and CDR2 YYREEE (reference sequence). V lost 4 bases to trimming and J lost 4 bases; unmatched junction nucleotides: 7. CDR3 length: 14 amino acids. Amplification used 60 Vbeta primers and 13 Jbeta primers. Under the authors' procedure: The authors later counted 70 million to 85 million unique TCR beta chains, roughly 11 million of them shared. Some clones are missing from TCRdb's copy, which holds only in-frame ones; the method was immunoSEQ multiplex PCR. That table furnishes V, J and clone size, whereas the DNA furnished D and trimming. The sample lists about 150,000 clones, approximately 84% occurring once.

The sequenced sample consisted of PBMCs. The chain recombines TRBV5-4 with TRBJ1-2, with TRBD1 identical over 7 bases. The receptor comes from a woman under 30 in good health and CMV-seronegative. The CDR3 nucleotides read TGTGCCAGCAGCCTACAGGGGTCTCCCTATGGCTACACCTTC. Protein sequence: CASSLQGSPYGYTF.